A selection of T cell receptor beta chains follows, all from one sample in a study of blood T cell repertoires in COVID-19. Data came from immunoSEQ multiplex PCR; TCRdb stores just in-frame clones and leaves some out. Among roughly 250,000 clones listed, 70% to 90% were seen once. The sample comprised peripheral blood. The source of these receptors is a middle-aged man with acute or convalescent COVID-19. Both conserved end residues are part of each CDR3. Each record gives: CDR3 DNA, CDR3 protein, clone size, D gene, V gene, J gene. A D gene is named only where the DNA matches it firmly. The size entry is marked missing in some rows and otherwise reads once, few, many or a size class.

TGTGCCAGCAGCCAAGAGTGGGAGGGACAGGGGCTAGAGACCCAGTACTTC	CASSQEWEGQGLETQYF	NA	TRBD1	TRBV4-2	TRBJ2-5
TGTGCCAGCAGGACACCCTGGGCTGAAGCTTTCTTT	CASRTPWAEAFF	NA	NA	TRBV11-2	TRBJ1-1
TGTGCCAGCAGCTTGGACAGGGTCTCTGGGGCCAACGTCCTGACTTTC	CASSLDRVSGANVLTF	NA	NA	TRBV5-4	TRBJ2-6
TGTGCCAGCAGCTTTGACAGCCCTGAAGCTTTCTTT	CASSFDSPEAFF	NA	NA	TRBV11-2	TRBJ1-1
TGTGCCGGACAAAGCGGGGGCGATGAAAAACTGTTTTTT	CAGQSGGDEKLFF	NA	NA	TRBV28	TRBJ1-4
TGTGCCAGCAGCTTAGTGGTCAGGGGGCGAGAGACCCAGTACTTC	CASSLVVRGRETQYF	NA	TRBD1	TRBV7-9	TRBJ2-5
TGCGCCAGCAGCCCCCAGGGCGCGTACGAGCAGTACTTC	CASSPQGAYEQYF	NA	NA	TRBV4-1	TRBJ2-7
TGTGCCAGCAGCAGCGTAGCGGGGACCCAAGAGACCCAGTACTTC	CASSSVAGTQETQYF	NA	TRBD2	TRBV7-2	TRBJ2-5
TGTGCCAGCAGTCCCGTCCCCTCTCGCGCTGAAGCTTTCTTT	CASSPVPSRAEAFF	NA	NA	TRBV28	TRBJ1-1
TGTGCCAGCAGCTTAGTTGCAGGGGGTGCTGGAAACACCATATATTTT	CASSLVAGGAGNTIYF	NA	TRBD1	TRBV7-8	TRBJ1-3
TGTGCCAGTAGTATAAGGAGATATCAGCCCCAGCATTTT	CASSIRRYQPQHF	NA	NA	TRBV19	TRBJ1-5
TGTGCCAGCAGCCGAGCTCAAGAGACCCAGTACTTC	CASSRAQETQYF	NA	NA	TRBV12-3/TRBV12-4	TRBJ2-5
TGTGCCAGCAGCCCTCGGACAGGGATTTTAGAGACCCAGTACTTC	CASSPRTGILETQYF	once	TRBD1	TRBV5-4	TRBJ2-5
TGCGCCAGCAGCAGGACAGGGGGCATCGGGGTGGAGACCCAGTACTTC	CASSRTGGIGVETQYF	NA	TRBD1	TRBV5-1	TRBJ2-5
TGTGCCAGCAGTCTTCGCAAGGGGGCGCGGTCCAAAAACATTCAGTACTTC	CASSLRKGARSKNIQYF	NA	TRBD1	TRBV28	TRBJ2-4
TGTGCCAGCAGCGGGGGACTAGCGGGGGCCCACACCGGGGAGCTGTTTTTT	CASSGGLAGAHTGELFF	NA	TRBD2	TRBV9	TRBJ2-2
TGTGCCAGCAGCTCCCGCTATAAGGGGTCAGACCAAGAGACCCAGTACTTC	CASSSRYKGSDQETQYF	NA	NA	TRBV5-4	TRBJ2-5
TGTGCCAGCAGCGAGGAGAGCGCTAGCGGGAGAGGGAAGACCCAGTACTTC	CASSEESASGRGKTQYF	NA	TRBD2	TRBV9	TRBJ2-5
TGTGCCAGCAGCTTAGCCGGGACAGGACAGCCCCAGCATTTT	CASSLAGTGQPQHF	NA	TRBD1	TRBV7-6	TRBJ1-5
TGTGCCAGCACCCCAGCGGGGGCCGGAGAGACCCAGTACTTC	CASTPAGAGETQYF	few	TRBD2	TRBV9	TRBJ2-5
TGCGCCAGCAGCCCGGACAGAGGCGGTCAGCCCCAGCATTTT	CASSPDRGGQPQHF	NA	NA	TRBV5-1	TRBJ1-5
TGTGCCAGCAGCCAAAGGACTAGCGGGAGGGTGGGAGAGCAGTACTTC	CASSQRTSGRVGEQYF	NA	TRBD2	TRBV3-1/TRBV3-2	TRBJ2-7
TGTGCCAGCAGCTTAGGTGCCTACAGCTCCTACAATGAGCAGTTCTTC	CASSLGAYSSYNEQFF	NA	NA	TRBV11-1	TRBJ2-1
TGTGCCAGCTCGTTCGACAGGGTTTCACCCCTCCACTTT	CASSFDRVSPLHF	few	TRBD1	TRBV18	TRBJ1-6
TGTGCCAGCAGCGGAGCGGGAGGTATCCACGAGCAGTACTTC	CASSGAGGIHEQYF	once	TRBD2	TRBV6-2/TRBV6-3	TRBJ2-7
TGTGCCAGTAGCCGGACAGGGGAAGGCGGGGAGCTGTTTTTT	CASSRTGEGGELFF	NA	TRBD1	TRBV19	TRBJ2-2
TGTGCCAGCAGCAAGGGACTAGCGGGAGGAACAAGCTCCTACGAGCAGTACTTC	CASSKGLAGGTSSYEQYF	NA	TRBD2	TRBV9	TRBJ2-7
TGTGCCAGCAGCGTAGACGGGCGCGAGGGCCAGCCCCAGCATTTT	CASSVDGREGQPQHF	NA	NA	TRBV9	TRBJ1-5
TGTGCCAGCGGACTAGATCAGGGTTTGGACTATGGCTACACCTTC	CASGLDQGLDYGYTF	NA	NA	TRBV4-2	TRBJ1-2